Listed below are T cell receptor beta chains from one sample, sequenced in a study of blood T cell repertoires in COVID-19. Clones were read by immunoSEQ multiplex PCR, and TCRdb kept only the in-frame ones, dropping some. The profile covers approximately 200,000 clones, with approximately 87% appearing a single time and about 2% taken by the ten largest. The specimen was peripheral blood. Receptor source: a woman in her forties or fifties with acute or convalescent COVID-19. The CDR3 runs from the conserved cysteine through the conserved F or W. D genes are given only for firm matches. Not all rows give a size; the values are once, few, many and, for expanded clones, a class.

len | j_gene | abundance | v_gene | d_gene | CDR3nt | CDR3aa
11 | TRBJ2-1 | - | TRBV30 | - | TGTGCCTGGAGGGGCTTCAATGAGCAGTTCTTC | CAWRGFNEQFF
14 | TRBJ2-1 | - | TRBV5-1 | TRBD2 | TGCGCCAGCAGCTGGTCCGGGACTAGAGTTGAGCAGTTCTTC | CASSWSGTRVEQFF
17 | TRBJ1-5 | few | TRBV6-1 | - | TGTGCCAGCAGTGATTCCCGAACGGCAGGTGGGCTACAGCCCCAGCATTTT | CASSDSRTAGGLQPQHF
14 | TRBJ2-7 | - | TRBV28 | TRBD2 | TGTGCCAGCAGTTTGGTTAGCGGGTCCTACGAGCAGTACTTC | CASSLVSGSYEQYF
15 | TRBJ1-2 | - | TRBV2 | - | TGTGCCAGCAGTGAAGAATTGAGGACACTGAATGGCTACACCTTC | CASSEELRTLNGYTF
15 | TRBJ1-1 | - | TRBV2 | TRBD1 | TGTGCCAGCAGTTGGGACAGGGGGCGGGACACTGAAGCTTTCTTT | CASSWDRGRDTEAFF
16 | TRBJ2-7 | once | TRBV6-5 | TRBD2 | TGTGCCAGCAGTTACACTGGGACTAGCGGGAGCTACGAGCAGTACTTC | CASSYTGTSGSYEQYF
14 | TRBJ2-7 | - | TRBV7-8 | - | TGTGCCAGCAGCTTAAGATTGGGGCTGTACGAGCAGTACTTC | CASSLRLGLYEQYF
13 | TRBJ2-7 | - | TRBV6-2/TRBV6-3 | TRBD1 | TGTGCCAGCAGCTCCGGGACAGATTACGAGCAGTACTTC | CASSSGTDYEQYF
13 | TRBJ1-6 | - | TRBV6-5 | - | TGTGCCAGCTGCCTTCTACAGGACTCACCCCTCCACTTT | CASCLLQDSPLHF
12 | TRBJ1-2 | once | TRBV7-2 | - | TGTGCCAGCACGAGGGGGGGAGATGGCTACACCTTC | CASTRGGDGYTF
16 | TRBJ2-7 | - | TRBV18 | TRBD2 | TGTGCCAGCTCGCCGACGAGCGGGGGGGGTTCTACGGAGCAGTACTTC | CASSPTSGGGSTEQYF
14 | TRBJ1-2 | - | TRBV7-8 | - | TGTGCCAGCACCCGGTTGAGAGCTAACTATGGCTACACCTTC | CASTRLRANYGYTF
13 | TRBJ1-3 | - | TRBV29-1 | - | TGCAGCGTTGGACAGCTCTCTGGAAACACCATATATTTT | CSVGQLSGNTIYF
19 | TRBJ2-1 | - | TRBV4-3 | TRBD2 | TGCGCCAGCAGCCAACAAGGACTAGCGGGAGGGCCGTTAGAAAATGAGCAGTTCTTC | CASSQQGLAGGPLENEQFF
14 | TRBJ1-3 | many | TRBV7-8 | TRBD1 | TGTGCCAGCAGTTACAGGGGCTCTGGAAACACCATATATTTT | CASSYRGSGNTIYF
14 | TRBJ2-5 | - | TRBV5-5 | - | TGTGCCAGCAGCTTGGGACAAACGTTGGAGACCCAGTACTTC | CASSLGQTLETQYF
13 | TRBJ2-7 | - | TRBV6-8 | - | TGTGCCAGCGTCAAGCGCATCGACTACGAGCAGTACTTC | CASVKRIDYEQYF
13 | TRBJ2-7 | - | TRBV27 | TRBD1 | TGTGCCAGCAGTCCCGGGACAGGGGGCGAGCAGTACTTC | CASSPGTGGEQYF
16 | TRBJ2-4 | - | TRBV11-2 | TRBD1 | TGTGCCAGCAGTTCGTTGGGGGACAGGGGACGGAACATTCAGTACTTC | CASSSLGDRGRNIQYF
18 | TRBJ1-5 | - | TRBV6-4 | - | TGTGCCAGCAGTAAAAAATACACGGAGGATGGGCGCAATCAGCCCCAGCATTTT | CASSKKYTEDGRNQPQHF
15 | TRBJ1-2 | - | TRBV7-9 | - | TGTGCCAGCAGCTTAGCTGGGGGGACGTCCTATGGCTACACCTTC | CASSLAGGTSYGYTF
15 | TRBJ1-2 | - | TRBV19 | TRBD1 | TGTGCCAGTAGTAGAAAACAGGGGGGGAACTATGGCTACACCTTC | CASSRKQGGNYGYTF
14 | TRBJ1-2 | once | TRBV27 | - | TGTGCCAGCAGTATGTCAGGGGAGATATATGGCTACACCTTC | CASSMSGEIYGYTF
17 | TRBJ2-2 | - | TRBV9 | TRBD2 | TGTGCCAGCAGCATTAATCTAGCGGGAGGCGGCACCGGGGAGCTGTTTTTT | CASSINLAGGGTGELFF
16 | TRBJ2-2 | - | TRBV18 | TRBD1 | TGTGCCAGCTCACCCCCGGGACAGGGGTACACCGGGGAGCTGTTTTTT | CASSPPGQGYTGELFF
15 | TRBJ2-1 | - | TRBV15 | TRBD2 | TGTGCCACCAGCGGCGGGAGTCACTCCTACAATGAGCAGTTCTTC | CATSGGSHSYNEQFF
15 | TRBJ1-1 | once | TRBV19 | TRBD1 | TGTGCCAGTAAGACAGGGGCCAACCCGAACACTGAAGCTTTCTTT | CASKTGANPNTEAFF
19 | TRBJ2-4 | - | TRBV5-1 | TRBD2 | TGCGCCAGCAGCCACCTTACTAGCGGGGGGAGTAGTTGGAAAAACATTCAGTACTTC | CASSHLTSGGSSWKNIQYF
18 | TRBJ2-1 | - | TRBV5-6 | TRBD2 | TGTGCCAGCAGGGTCAGGGGACTAGCGGGAGGCTCCTACAATGAGCAGTTCTTC | CASRVRGLAGGSYNEQFF
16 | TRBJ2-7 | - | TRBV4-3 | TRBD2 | TGCGCCAGCAGCCAAGATCAAGGACTAGCGGCCTACGAGCAGTACTTC | CASSQDQGLAAYEQYF
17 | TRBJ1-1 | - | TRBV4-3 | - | TGCGCCAGCAGCCAAGCCGCCTTGGGCTATATGAACACTGAAGCTTTCTTT | CASSQAALGYMNTEAFF
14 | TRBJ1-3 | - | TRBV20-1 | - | TGCAGTGCTAGTGACCCAGTCTCTGGAAACACCATATATTTT | CSASDPVSGNTIYF
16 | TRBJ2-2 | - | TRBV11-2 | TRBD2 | TGTGCCAGCAGCTACACTAGCGGGAGTTGGGTCGGGGAGCTGTTTTTT | CASSYTSGSWVGELFF
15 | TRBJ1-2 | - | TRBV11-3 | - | TGTGCCAGCAGCTTAGGGACGGGGGGTGGCTATGGCTACACCTTC | CASSLGTGGGYGYTF
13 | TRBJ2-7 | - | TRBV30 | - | TGTGCCTGGAGTGTTAAAGCCTTGGGGCTTGAGTACTTC | CAWSVKALGLEYF
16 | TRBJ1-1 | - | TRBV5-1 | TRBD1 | TGCGCCAGCAGCTTGGCAGGGACAGACCGGATACGTGGAGCTTTCTTT | CASSLAGTDRIRGAFF
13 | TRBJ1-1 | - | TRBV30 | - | TGTGCCTGGAGTATGGACACCAACACTGAAGCTTTCTTT | CAWSMDTNTEAFF
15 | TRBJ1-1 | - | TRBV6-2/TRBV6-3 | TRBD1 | TGTGCCAGCAGCGCCCGGGACAGGAGGTTTTCTGAAGCTTTCTTT | CASSARDRRFSEAFF
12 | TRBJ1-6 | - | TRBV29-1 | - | TGCAGCGTCGGGGGGGGAAATTCACCCCTCCACTTT | CSVGGGNSPLHF
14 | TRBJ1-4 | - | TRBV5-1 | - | TGCGCCAGCAGCCCGAGGAGGGGTAATGAAAAACTGTTTTTT | CASSPRRGNEKLFF
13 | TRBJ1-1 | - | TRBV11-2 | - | TGTGCCAGCCGGGGTAATTGGGACACTGAAGCTTTCTTT | CASRGNWDTEAFF
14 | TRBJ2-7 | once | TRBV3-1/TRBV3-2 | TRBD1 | TGTGCCAGCAGCCGCCGGGACAGCCCCTACGAGCAGTACTTC | CASSRRDSPYEQYF
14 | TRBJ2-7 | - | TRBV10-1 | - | TGCGCCAGCAGTGGGAACCGGGACACCTACGAGCAGTACTTC | CASSGNRDTYEQYF
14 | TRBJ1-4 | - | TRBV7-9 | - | TGTGCCAGCAGCTCAGATTCAACTAATGAAAAACTGTTTTTT | CASSSDSTNEKLFF
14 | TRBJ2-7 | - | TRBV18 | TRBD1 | TGTGCCAGCTCACCCCGACAGGGTTCCTACGAGCAGTACTTC | CASSPRQGSYEQYF
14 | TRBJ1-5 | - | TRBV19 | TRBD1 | TGTGCCAGTAACCGGGACAGGGCCCCGGCGCCCCAGCATTTT | CASNRDRAPAPQHF
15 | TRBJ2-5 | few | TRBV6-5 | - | TGTGCCAGCAGTTACTCGATGACGACACACAAGACCCAGTACTTC | CASSYSMTTHKTQYF
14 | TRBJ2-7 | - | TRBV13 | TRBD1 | TGTGCCAGCAGCTCCGTCGGGACAGCCTACGAGCAGTACTTC | CASSSVGTAYEQYF
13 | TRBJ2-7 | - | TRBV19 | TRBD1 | TGTGCCAGTAGTATTCAGGGGGCCTACGGGCAGTACTTC | CASSIQGAYGQYF
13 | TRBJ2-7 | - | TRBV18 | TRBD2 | TGTGCCAGCTCACCGGGACTAGCGGGCGAGCAGTACTTC | CASSPGLAGEQYF
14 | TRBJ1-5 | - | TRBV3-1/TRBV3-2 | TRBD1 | TGTGCCAGCAGCCAATGGGGGACAGATCAGCCCCAGCATTTT | CASSQWGTDQPQHF
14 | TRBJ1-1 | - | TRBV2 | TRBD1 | TGTGCCAGCAGTGGACAGGGAAGGAACACTGAAGCTTTCTTT | CASSGQGRNTEAFF
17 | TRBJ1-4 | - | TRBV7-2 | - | TGTGCCAGCAGCTTAGGGGCAGGGAGGCCAACTAATGAAAAACTGTTTTTT | CASSLGAGRPTNEKLFF
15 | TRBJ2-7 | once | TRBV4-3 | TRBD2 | TGCGCCAGCAGCCAGACTAGCGGGGCTTCCTACGAGCAGTACTTC | CASSQTSGASYEQYF
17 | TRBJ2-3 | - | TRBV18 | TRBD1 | TGTGCCAGCTCACCCCGGACAGGGTCGATAAGCACAGATACGCAGTATTTT | CASSPRTGSISTDTQYF
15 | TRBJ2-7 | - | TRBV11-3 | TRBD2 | TGTGCCAGCAGCGTTAGCGGGGGGTACTCCTACGAGCAGTACTTC | CASSVSGGYSYEQYF
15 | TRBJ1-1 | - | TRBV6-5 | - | TGTGCCAGCAGTTACTCGCAAGAGGGGAACACTGAAGCTTTCTTT | CASSYSQEGNTEAFF